Listed below are T cell receptor beta chains from one sample, sequenced in a study of spatial heterogeneity in lung cancer. TCRdb passed the 5' RACE reads through MiXCR, listing each CDR3 protein once. Among about 4,000 distinct CDR3 sequences, approximately 10% were seen once, and the ten largest hold about 17%. Sequencing was performed on lung tumor tissue, taken at surgery. Receptors were obtained from a female donor with early-stage non-small cell lung cancer. Each CDR3 is given with its conserved first and last residue. D genes are given only for firm matches. Clone sizes are given selectively: once, few, many, or a class where the clone is expanded.

CDR3aa	CDR3nt	j_gene	abundance	d_gene	v_gene
CATYRVKDEQYF	TGTGCCACCTACAGGGTAAAGGACGAGCAGTACTTC	TRBJ2-7	medium-sized	-	TRBV6-4
CASSKTQGQIHNEQFF	TGTGCCAGCAGCAAAACTCAGGGGCAGATTCACAATGAGCAGTTCTTC	TRBJ2-1	few	-	TRBV9
CASSERLGATEAFF	TGTGCCAGCAGTGAACGCCTTGGGGCCACTGAAGCTTTCTTT	TRBJ1-1	-	-	TRBV2
CASSAVGSGAYEQYF	TGTGCCAGCTCCGCTGTTGGTAGCGGGGCCTACGAGCAGTACTTC	TRBJ2-7	few	TRBD2	TRBV7-2
CSASGGRPLNDGYTF	TGCAGTGCTAGTGGTGGCAGACCTCTTAACGATGGCTACACCTTC	TRBJ1-2	-	-	TRBV20-1
CASSLYDNYGYTF	TGTGCCAGCAGCTTATATGATAACTATGGCTACACCTTC	TRBJ1-2	few	-	TRBV5-5
CASSGGKGPGEQFF	TGTGCCAGCAGTGGGGGGAAGGGTCCAGGTGAGCAGTTCTTC	TRBJ2-1	medium-sized	-	TRBV25-1
CASNPRSYDQPQHF	TGTGCCAGCAACCCCCGCAGCTATGATCAGCCCCAGCATTTT	TRBJ1-5	-	-	TRBV6-2/TRBV6-3
CASGLGITEQFF	TGTGCCAGCGGTCTCGGCATTACTGAGCAGTTCTTC	TRBJ2-1	medium-sized	-	TRBV7-2
CSVVGTGLAIGETQYF	TGCAGCGTTGTGGGGACGGGACTAGCGATAGGGGAGACCCAGTACTTC	TRBJ2-5	-	TRBD2	TRBV29-1
CASSLKSGANTEAFF	TGCGCCAGCAGCTTGAAATCCGGGGCGAACACTGAAGCTTTCTTT	TRBJ1-1	-	-	TRBV5-1
CASSQDYMNTEAFF	TGTGCCAGCAGCCAAGACTACATGAACACTGAAGCTTTCTTT	TRBJ1-1	medium-sized	-	TRBV3-1
CSASDISSSYEQYF	TGCAGTGCTTCGGACATATCAAGCTCCTACGAGCAGTACTTC	TRBJ2-7	-	-	TRBV20-1
CASRRTGYNEQFF	TGTGCCAGCAGAAGGACTGGGTACAATGAGCAGTTCTTC	TRBJ2-1	medium-sized	-	TRBV6-2/TRBV6-3
CSAWGANTEAFF	TGCAGTGCTTGGGGGGCGAACACTGAAGCTTTCTTT	TRBJ1-1	-	-	TRBV20-1
CASSLDRGDTGELFF	TGTGCCAGCAGCTTAGACAGGGGTGACACCGGGGAGCTGTTTTTT	TRBJ2-2	medium-sized	TRBD1	TRBV7-6
CASSRGLGFQPQHF	TGTGCCAGCAGCCGTGGGTTGGGGTTTCAGCCCCAGCATTTT	TRBJ1-5	medium-sized	-	TRBV7-9
CASSPREAGNTIYF	TGTGCCAGCAGCCCCAGGGAGGCAGGAAACACCATATATTTT	TRBJ1-3	medium-sized	-	TRBV7-2
CAISTPARTDTQYF	TGTGCCATTTCCACTCCGGCCCGCACAGATACGCAGTATTTT	TRBJ2-3	medium-sized	-	TRBV10-3
CASSSQGRYGYTF	TGTGCCAGCAGTTCCCAGGGAAGATATGGCTACACCTTC	TRBJ1-2	-	-	TRBV12-3/TRBV12-4
CASSFGSGTGVRTDTQYF	TGTGCCAGCAGCTTCGGGTCCGGGACAGGGGTTCGCACAGATACGCAGTATTTT	TRBJ2-3	-	TRBD1	TRBV7-2
CASSHMGGPVEQYF	TGTGCCAGCAGCCACATGGGAGGGCCCGTCGAGCAGTACTTC	TRBJ2-7	few	TRBD2	TRBV3-1
CASSNSQGFKETQYF	TGTGCCAGCAGCAACTCTCAGGGGTTTAAAGAGACCCAGTACTTC	TRBJ2-5	-	-	TRBV6-2/TRBV6-3
CSARDFKQDRINEQYF	TGCAGTGCTAGAGATTTCAAACAGGATAGGATCAACGAGCAGTACTTC	TRBJ2-7	few	-	TRBV20-1
CSARDSYEQYF	TGCAGTGCTCGGGACTCCTACGAGCAGTACTTC	TRBJ2-7	medium-sized	-	TRBV20-1
CASSQLGTDPTVGYTF	TGTGCCAGCAGCCAGCTGGGGACGGACCCTACAGTCGGCTACACCTTC	TRBJ1-2	-	-	TRBV7-2
CASSFGTAPSYEQYF	TGTGCCAGCAGCTTTGGGACAGCACCTTCCTACGAGCAGTACTTC	TRBJ2-7	few	TRBD1	TRBV5-4
CSADRERAFF	TGCAGCGCCGACAGGGAGAGAGCTTTCTTT	TRBJ1-1	medium-sized	TRBD1	TRBV20-1
CASSRLAASADTQYF	TGTGCCAGCAGCCGACTAGCGGCCAGTGCTGATACGCAGTATTTT	TRBJ2-3	-	TRBD2	TRBV3-1
CATTQGINEQFF	TGTGCCACGACCCAGGGTATCAATGAGCAGTTCTTC	TRBJ2-1	-	-	TRBV7-8